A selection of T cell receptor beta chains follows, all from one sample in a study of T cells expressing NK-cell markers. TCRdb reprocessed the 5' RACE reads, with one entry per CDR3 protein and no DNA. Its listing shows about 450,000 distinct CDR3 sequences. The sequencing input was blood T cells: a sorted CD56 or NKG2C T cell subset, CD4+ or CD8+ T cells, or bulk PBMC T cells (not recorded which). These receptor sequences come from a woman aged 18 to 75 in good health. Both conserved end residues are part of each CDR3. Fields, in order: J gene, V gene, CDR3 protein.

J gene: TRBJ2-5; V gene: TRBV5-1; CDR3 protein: CASSVRVEETQYF
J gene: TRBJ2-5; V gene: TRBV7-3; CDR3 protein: CASSLSGLAGKETQYF
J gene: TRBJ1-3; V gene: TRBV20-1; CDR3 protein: CSAVIPDRGNTIYF
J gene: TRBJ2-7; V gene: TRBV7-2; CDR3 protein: CASSSSSGMSYEQYF
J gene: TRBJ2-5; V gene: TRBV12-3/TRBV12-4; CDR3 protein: CASSPRGRGRSRETQYF
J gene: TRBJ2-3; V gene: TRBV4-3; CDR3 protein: CASSQDLPPSTDTQYF
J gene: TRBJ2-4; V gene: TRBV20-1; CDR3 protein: CSARPGNIQYF
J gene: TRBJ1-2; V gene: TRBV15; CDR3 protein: CATSRGGYGYTF
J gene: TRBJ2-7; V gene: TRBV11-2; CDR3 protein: CASSQTGVSYEQYF
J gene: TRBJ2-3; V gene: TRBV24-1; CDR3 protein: CATSDLPPTDTQYF